The 10 T cell receptor beta chains in this list originate from one sample, sequenced in a study of control samples from healthy donors and cancer patients. Only in-frame clones appear in the TCRdb table, and some are missing; sequencing was by immunoSEQ multiplex PCR. The sample holds about 110,000 clones, more than 85% seen once. Material for sequencing was blood. The receptors derive from a woman between 18 and 30 years old in good health.

The chain carries TRBV4-2 and TRBJ2-2, with 10 bases matching TRBD1. Per the germline V gene, CDR1 is LGHNA and CDR2 is YNFKEQ. The length of the CDR3 is 16 residues. V gave up 1 base and J gave up 6 bases; unmatched junction bases: 5. CDR3 sequence reads: CASSQGDRGYSGELFF. The CDR3 DNA reads as TGTGCCAGCAGCCAAGGGGACAGGGGTTATTCCGGGGAGCTGTTTTTT.

The chain has TRBV4-3 and TRBJ2-7; perhaps TRBD1 as D (7 bases). The CDR3 sequence is 15 residues long. Germline V gene lookup returns CDR1 LGHNA and CDR2 YSLEER. Trimming removed 0 bases from V and 7 bases from J, with 16 bases in between. DNA for the CDR3: TGCGCCAGCAGCCAAGAAGGGGGCAGGGGGGAAGAGCAGTACTTC. As protein: CASSQEGGRGEEQYF.

The chain combines TRBV20-1 with TRBJ2-2; D not certain. CDR3 length equals 12 residues. Germline assignment: CDR1 DFQATT and CDR2 SNEGSKA (reference sequence). Trimming cost V 3 bases and J 6 bases, with 8 bases left between them. CDR3 sequence (DNA): TGCAGTGCTAGTGGGCGGCCCGGGGAGCTGTTTTTT. It encodes CSASGRPGELFF.

In this sample, this clone turned up a few times. This chain connects TRBV5-4 to TRBJ2-7; maybe TRBD2 (5 bases). There are 13 residues in the CDR3. The V end lost 4 bases, the J end lost 5 bases, and 13 bases lay between the germline ends. From germline, CDR1 is SGHNT and CDR2 YYREEE (reference sequence). CDR3 bases: TGTGCCAGCAGCCGGACTTTCACAGACGAGCAGTACTTC. Translation: CASSRTFTDEQYF. Drawing the rest from reference TRBV5-4 and TRBJ2-7, the complete variable domain is ETGVTQSPTHLIKTRGQQVTLRCSSQSGHNTVSWYQQALGQGPQFIFQYYREEENGRGNFPPRFSGLQFPNYSSELNVNALELDDSALYLCASSRTFTDEQYFGPGTRLTVT.

This sequence joins TRBV4-3 and TRBJ2-7; D is ambiguous. This CDR3 spans 15 amino acids. CDR1 LGHNA and CDR2 YSLEER come from the germline V gene. V lost 3 bases and J 3 bases, leaving 15 bases between the germline ends. The CDR3: CASSQGRLGLYEQYF. CDR3 DNA: TGCGCCAGCAGCCAGGGCCGTCTAGGCCTCTACGAGCAGTACTTC.

This clone was found a few times. The genes are TRBV27 and TRBJ2-7; D is unresolved. V gave up 0 bases and J gave up 4 bases, with 13 bases separating them. This CDR3 has 15 residues. Germline-derived CDR1 and CDR2 are MNHEY and SMNVEV (reference sequence). CDR3 sequence reads: CASSLSNVVQYEQYF. The CDR3 bases are TGTGCCAGCAGTTTATCGAACGTGGTCCAATACGAGCAGTACTTC.

The chain employs TRBV13 and TRBJ2-7; 10 bases are shared with TRBD2. V shed 4 bases, J shed 5 bases, and the junction held 11 bases outside the gene matches. CDR1 and CDR2 from the germline V gene are PRHDT and FYEKMQ (reference sequence). The CDR3 has 16 residues. The CDR3 reads CASSSQREGRSDEQYF. Here the CDR3 DNA reads TGTGCCAGCAGCTCTCAGCGGGAGGGCCGATCCGACGAGCAGTACTTC.

This clone was seen more than once but under ten times. The chain recombines TRBV25-1 with TRBJ1-1; D is unresolved. Trimming left V 3 bases short and J 3 bases short, with 11 bases between. The CDR3 spans 14 residues. CDR1 is MGHDK and CDR2 is SYGVNS in the germline V gene. CDR3 coding DNA: TGTGCCAGCAGTGACGGGGTACAGCACACTGAAGCTTTCTTT. Translated, it gives CASSDGVQHTEAFF.

The J gene is TRBJ1-4, the V gene TRBV7-9; D is unresolved. V was cut by 7 bases and J by 0 bases, with 21 bases left in between. CDR1 and CDR2 (germline): SEHNR, FQNEAQ (reference sequence). The CDR3 is 18 residues long. The CDR3 sequence is CASTPLFVGAATNEKLFF. CDR3 in DNA: TGTGCCAGCACCCCTCTTTTTGTGGGAGCGGCAACTAATGAAAAACTGTTTTTT.

The chain employs TRBV7-2 and TRBJ2-7; 12 positions agree with TRBD2. Losses at the gene ends were 5 bases for V and 12 bases for J; bases not matched to a gene: 8. CDR3 length: 13 amino acids. Per germline, CDR1 SGHTA and CDR2 FQGNSA. DNA for the CDR3: TGTGCCAGCAGCATTACTAGCGGGGGGTTTGCGTACTTC. Protein sequence: CASSITSGGFAYF.